This is a list of T cell receptor beta chains from one sample in a study of cytomegalovirus exposure and HLA in healthy donors. Data came from immunoSEQ multiplex PCR; TCRdb stores just in-frame clones and leaves some out. The sample consists of more than 85,000 clones, 75% to 90% of them appearing once. The sample taken for sequencing was PBMCs. The source of these receptors is a man under 40 in good health and CMV-seropositive. Each CDR3 is given with its conserved first and last residue. D genes are given only for firm matches. Clone size is not always given. Where it is, it says once, few, many or a class for expanded clones.

v_gene,j_gene,abundance,d_gene,CDR3nt,CDR3aa
TRBV6-1,TRBJ1-1,NA,TRBD1,TGTGCCAGCACGGGGACAGGGACGACGGGTGAAGCTTTCTTT,CASTGTGTTGEAFF
TRBV27,TRBJ1-1,NA,NA,TGTGCCAGCAGTTTTCAGGGAAGGCTAGTGAACACTGAAGCTTTCTTT,CASSFQGRLVNTEAFF
TRBV2,TRBJ2-3,NA,TRBD2,TGTGCCAGCAGTGACGGGCGGGGGGCAGTAGATACGCAGTATTTT,CASSDGRGAVDTQYF
TRBV19,TRBJ1-1,NA,NA,TGTGCCAGTAAAAGGACTTTGAACACTGAAGCTTTCTTT,CASKRTLNTEAFF
TRBV5-1,TRBJ2-3,NA,TRBD2,TGCGCCAGCAGCTTGGCCTCGGGGGGGCGAGCAGATACGCAGTATTTT,CASSLASGGRADTQYF
TRBV10-3,TRBJ1-5,NA,NA,TGTGCCATCAGGGAGGCAGGGGAGGGTCAGCCCCAGCATTTT,CAIREAGEGQPQHF
TRBV7-2,TRBJ2-1,NA,NA,TGTGCCAGCAGCGTACAGGGGGGGCGGGACAATGAGCAGTTCTTC,CASSVQGGRDNEQFF
TRBV27,TRBJ2-4,NA,NA,TGTGCCAGCAGTCCAGGGATAGCCAAAAACATTCAGTACTTC,CASSPGIAKNIQYF
TRBV6-4,TRBJ2-1,NA,NA,TGTGCCAGCAGTGGGGGGGGCTTAGGTGAGCAGTTCTTC,CASSGGGLGEQFF
TRBV7-9,TRBJ1-6,NA,NA,TGTGCCAGCAGCTCATCAATTGGCAATTCACCCCTCCACTTT,CASSSSIGNSPLHF
TRBV19,TRBJ2-1,NA,NA,TGTGCCAGTAGTGTCGACAGCGTGTCCGTCCCATACAATGAGCAGTTCTTC,CASSVDSVSVPYNEQFF
TRBV9,TRBJ2-3,once,TRBD1,TGTGCCAGCGCAAGGACAGGGGAAAGGGATACGCAGTATTTT,CASARTGERDTQYF
TRBV7-2,TRBJ2-5,NA,NA,TGTGCCAGCAGCTTACTCCGAGCGGCGGGGTACCCCCAAGAGACCCAGTACTTC,CASSLLRAAGYPQETQYF
TRBV7-8,TRBJ1-1,NA,TRBD1,TGTGCCAGCAGCTCCCGACAGGGGAGGAACACTGAAGCTTTCTTT,CASSSRQGRNTEAFF
TRBV19,TRBJ2-5,NA,NA,TGTGCCAGTAGACCTCTAGGTCAAGAGACCCAGTACTTC,CASRPLGQETQYF
TRBV19,TRBJ2-5,NA,TRBD2,TGTGCCAGTAGTATAAACGAAGCGGGGGGGCAGGAGACCCAGTACTTC,CASSINEAGGQETQYF
TRBV28,TRBJ2-2,NA,NA,TGTGCCAGCCGACAGTTCGCGAACACCGGGGAGCTGTTTTTT,CASRQFANTGELFF